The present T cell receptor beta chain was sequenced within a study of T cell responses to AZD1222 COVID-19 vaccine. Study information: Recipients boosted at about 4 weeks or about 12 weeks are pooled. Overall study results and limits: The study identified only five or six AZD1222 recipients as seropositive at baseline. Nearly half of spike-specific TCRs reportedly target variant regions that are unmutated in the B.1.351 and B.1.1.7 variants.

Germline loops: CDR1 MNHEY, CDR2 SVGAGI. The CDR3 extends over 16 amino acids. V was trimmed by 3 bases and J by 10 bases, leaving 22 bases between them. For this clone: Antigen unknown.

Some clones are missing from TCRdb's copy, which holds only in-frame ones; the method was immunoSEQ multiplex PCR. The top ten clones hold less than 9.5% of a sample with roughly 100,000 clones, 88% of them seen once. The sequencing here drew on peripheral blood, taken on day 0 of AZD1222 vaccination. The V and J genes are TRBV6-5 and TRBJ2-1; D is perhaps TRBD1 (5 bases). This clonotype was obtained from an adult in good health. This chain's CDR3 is CASSYRGLGLSWEQFF. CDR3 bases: TGTGCCAGCAGTTATAGGGGTTTGGGCCTGTCTTGGGAGCAGTTCTTC.